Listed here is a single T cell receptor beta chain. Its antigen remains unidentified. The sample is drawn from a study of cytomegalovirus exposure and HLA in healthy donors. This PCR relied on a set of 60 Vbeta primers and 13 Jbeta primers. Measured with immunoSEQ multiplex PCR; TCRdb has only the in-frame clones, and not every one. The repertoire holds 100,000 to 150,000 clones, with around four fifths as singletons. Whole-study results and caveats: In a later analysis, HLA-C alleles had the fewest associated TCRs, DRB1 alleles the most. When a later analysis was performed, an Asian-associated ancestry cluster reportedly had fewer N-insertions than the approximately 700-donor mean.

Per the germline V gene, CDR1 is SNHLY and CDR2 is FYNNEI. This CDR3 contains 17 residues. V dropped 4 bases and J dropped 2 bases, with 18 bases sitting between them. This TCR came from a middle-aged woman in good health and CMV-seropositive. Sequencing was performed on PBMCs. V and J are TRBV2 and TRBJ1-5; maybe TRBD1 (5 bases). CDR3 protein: CASSGSLGRGGNQPQHF. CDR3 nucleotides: TGTGCCAGCAGTGGATCGTTGGGTCGGGGGGGCAATCAGCCCCAGCATTTT. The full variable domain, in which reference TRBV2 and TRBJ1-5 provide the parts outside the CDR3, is EPEVTQTPSHQVTQMGQEVILRCVPISNHLYFYWYRQILGQKVEFLVSFYNNEISEKSEIFDDQFSVERPDGSNFTLKIRSTKLEDSAMYFCASSGSLGRGGNQPQHFGDGTRLSIL.